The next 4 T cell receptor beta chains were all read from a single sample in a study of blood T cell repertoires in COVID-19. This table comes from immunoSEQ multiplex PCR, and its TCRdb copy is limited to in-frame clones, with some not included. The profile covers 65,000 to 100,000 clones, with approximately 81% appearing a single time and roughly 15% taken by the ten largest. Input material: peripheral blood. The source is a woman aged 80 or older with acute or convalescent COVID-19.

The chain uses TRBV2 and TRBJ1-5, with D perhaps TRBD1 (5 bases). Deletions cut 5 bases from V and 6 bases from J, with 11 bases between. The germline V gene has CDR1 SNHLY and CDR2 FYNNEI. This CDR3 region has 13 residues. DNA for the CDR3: TGTGCCAGCAGTACCGCAGGGTTTCAGCCCCAGCATTTT. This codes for CASSTAGFQPQHF.

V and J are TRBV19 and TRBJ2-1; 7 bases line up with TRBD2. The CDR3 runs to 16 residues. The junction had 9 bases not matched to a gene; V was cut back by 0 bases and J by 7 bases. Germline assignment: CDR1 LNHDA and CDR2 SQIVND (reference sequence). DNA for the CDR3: TGTGCCAGTAGTATAGATATGCGGGGGTCTTCAAATGAGCAGTTCTTC. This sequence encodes CASSIDMRGSSNEQFF.

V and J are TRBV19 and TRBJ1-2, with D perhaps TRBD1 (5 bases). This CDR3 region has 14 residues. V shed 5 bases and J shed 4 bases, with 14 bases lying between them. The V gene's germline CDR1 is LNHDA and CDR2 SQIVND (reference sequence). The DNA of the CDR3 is TGTGCCAGTAGTCCGCGGGGCCAAGTCTATGGCTACACCTTC. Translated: CASSPRGQVYGYTF.

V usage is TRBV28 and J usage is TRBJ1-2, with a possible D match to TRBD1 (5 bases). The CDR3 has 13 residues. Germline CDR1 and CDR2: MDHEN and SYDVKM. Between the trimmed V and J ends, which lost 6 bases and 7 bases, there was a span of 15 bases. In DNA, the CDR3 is TGTGCCAGCAGAGACTCAGGGTTGGGTGGCTACACCTTC. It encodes CASRDSGLGGYTF.